This T cell receptor beta chain was recorded in a study of T cell repertoires in cytomegalovirus infection. Study summary: CMV infection and matching HLA type were both indicated by public TCR beta signatures. The study's findings and limits: What dominated the ex vivo response were HLA-C-restricted CMV-specific TCR beta clonotypes. There were carriers of CMV plus the relevant HLA, and cumulative public TCR beta family frequency identified them.

Germline CDR1 LNHNV, CDR2 YYDKDF (reference sequence). CDR3 length: 16 residues. The V and J ends lost 3 bases and 0 bases respectively, with 15 bases between them. Regarding this clonotype: Its antigen is currently unknown.

TCRdb re-called the reads with MiXCR, one entry per CDR3 protein. The table has about 530,000 distinct CDR3 sequences, more than 20% seen once. The chain links TRBV15 to TRBJ2-7; D may be TRBD1 (6 bases). The source of this sequence is a human donor in good health (CMV status not recorded). Some clones in this sample may be carry-over from other donors' samples. Sample: PBMCs. DNA for the CDR3: TGTGCCACCAGCAGGGTTGTCTTGGACAGCTCCTACGAGCAGTACGTC. It yields the protein CATSRVVLDSSYEQYV.